The 25 T cell receptor beta chains in this list originate from one sample, sequenced in a study of cytomegalovirus exposure and HLA in healthy donors. 13 Jbeta primers and 60 Vbeta primers were used for the PCR. The repertoire was sequenced with immunoSEQ multiplex PCR; TCRdb's copy has only in-frame clones and lacks some. Found here are about 130,000 clones; the top ten clones hold under 2.5%. The sample taken for sequencing was PBMCs. The receptor set was obtained from a man aged 40-49 years in good health and CMV-seronegative.

CDR3 sequence: CASSFPGTGDSYEQYF. CDR3 sequence (DNA): TGTGCCAGCAGCTTCCCTGGGACAGGTGATTCCTACGAGCAGTACTTC. The gene calls are TRBV7-9 and TRBJ2-5, with 8 bases fitting TRBD1. The DNA matches TRBJ2-7 better at its end, which makes the J call doubtful. In germline, CDR1 is SEHNR, CDR2 FQNEAQ (reference sequence). This CDR3 has 16 amino acids.

The chain couples TRBV5-8 to TRBJ2-7; weak D call: TRBD2 (6 bases). This CDR3 region has 15 residues. The V end was cut by 4 bases, the J end by 3 bases, with 17 bases between. The germline gives CDR1 SGHTS, CDR2 YDEGEE. The CDR3 DNA sequence: TGTGCCAGCAGCCTAGCGCGACGTAACATCTACGAGCAGTACTTC. Translation gives CASSLARRNIYEQYF.

The V and J genes are TRBV6-4 and TRBJ1-2; D not resolved. V was clipped by 3 bases and J by 1 base, with 6 bases between them. This CDR3 region has 13 residues. Germline V gene lookup returns CDR1 MRHNA and CDR2 SNTAGT. CDR3 nucleotides: TGTGCCAGCAGTGAGGGGAGTAACTATGGCTACACCTTC. This translates into CASSEGSNYGYTF.

J is TRBJ1-5 and V is TRBV28; no firm D call. The CDR3 is 14 residues long. The germline V gene has CDR1 MDHEN and CDR2 SYDVKM. Trimming removed 6 bases from V and 6 bases from J, with 15 bases in between. CDR3 amino acids: CASSSRRAGQPQHF. CDR3 DNA sequence: TGTGCCAGCAGCTCCCGGAGAGCGGGTCAGCCCCAGCATTTT.

The chain combines TRBV5-4 with TRBJ2-7; 9 bases agree with TRBD1. The V segment lost 1 base and the J segment 7 bases; nucleotides outside the gene matches: 9. CDR1 and CDR2 from the germline V gene are SGHNT and YYREEE (reference sequence). The CDR3 loop spans 15 amino acids. CDR3 DNA sequence: TGTGCCAGCAGCTTGAGGACAGGGGTCTTACGGGAGCAGTACTTC. This translates into CASSLRTGVLREQYF.

The rearrangement links TRBV9 to TRBJ2-2; D not resolved. CDR1 and CDR2 from the germline V gene are SGDLS and YYNGEE. Trimming removed 2 bases from V and 1 base from J, with 6 bases in between. The CDR3 is 14 amino acids. The CDR3 is CASSVTQNTGELFF. CDR3 DNA: TGTGCCAGCAGCGTCACACAGAACACCGGGGAGCTGTTTTTT.

The rearrangement joins TRBV4-1 to TRBJ2-7; TRBD1 aligns across 10 bases. The CDR3 sequence is 16 residues long. Germline trimming cut 1 base from V and 2 bases from J; bases unmatched to any gene: 5. CDR1 is MGHRA, CDR2 YSYEKL, per germline. The CDR3, as DNA: TGCGCCAGCAGCCAAGTTTTCGGGACAGGGGCCTACGAGCAGTACTTC. Translating gives CASSQVFGTGAYEQYF.

The V and J genes are TRBV5-1 and TRBJ1-6; TRBD1 aligns across 9 bases. CDR3 length equals 15 residues. Trimming cost V 4 bases and J 8 bases; bases outside gene matches: 7. Looked up from germline, CDR1 is SGHRS and CDR2 is YFSETQ. The CDR3, as DNA: TGCGCCAGCAGCCCGGGACAGGGCGCGGATTCACCCCTCCACTTT. It is translated as CASSPGQGADSPLHF.

This sequence joins TRBV2 and TRBJ2-2, with D perhaps matching TRBD2 (6 bases). V lost 4 bases, J lost 3 bases, and 15 bases lay in between. CDR3 length: 16 amino acids. Germline V CDR1 and CDR2: SNHLY, FYNNEI. The CDR3 loop is CASSAYLARDTGELFF. The CDR3 DNA follows: TGTGCCAGCAGTGCGTATCTAGCGAGAGACACCGGGGAGCTGTTTTTT.

The gene calls are TRBV29-1 and TRBJ2-7, with 9 bases matching TRBD1. This CDR3 spans 15 amino acids. V shed 6 bases and J 5 bases; nucleotides not matched to a gene: 14. Germline V lookup: CDR1 SQVTM, CDR2 ANQGSEA. CDR3 sequence: CSVTFGQGFSHEQYF. CDR3 in DNA: TGCAGCGTAACATTTGGACAGGGGTTTTCGCACGAGCAGTACTTC.

The gene calls are TRBV5-3 and TRBJ2-1, with 7 bases lining up with TRBD2. TRBV5-3 is assigned to the ORF class and has an uncertain function. V lost 7 bases and J lost 7; bases outside the gene matches: 20. The CDR3 has 17 amino acids. The CDR3 loop is CARGPWGRVIQENEQFF. The CDR3 DNA follows: TGTGCCAGAGGGCCCTGGGGGAGGGTCATCCAGGAGAATGAGCAGTTCTTC.

The V gene is TRBV5-1, the J gene TRBJ2-1; the match to TRBD2 covers 15 bases. This CDR3 is 16 amino acids long. J was trimmed by 9 bases and V by 3 bases; bases with no gene match: 7. The germline gives CDR1 SGHRS, CDR2 YFSETQ. The CDR3 DNA sequence: TGCGCCAGCAGCTCACCGGGACTAGCGGGAGGCGGTGAGCAGTTCTTC. Protein sequence: CASSSPGLAGGGEQFF.

This chain links TRBV5-4 with TRBJ2-3, with 7 bases aligning to TRBD2. Germline V gene sequence: CDR1 SGHNT, CDR2 YYREEE (reference sequence). V shed 4 bases, J shed 5 bases, and the junction held 10 bases outside the gene matches. The CDR3 spans 15 residues. The CDR3 sequence: CASSIELAVGDTQYF. The DNA for the CDR3 is TGTGCCAGCAGCATCGAGCTAGCGGTGGGAGATACGCAGTATTTT.

V gene TRBV7-8 combines with J gene TRBJ2-7; 13 positions agree with TRBD2. Germline CDR1 SGHVS, CDR2 FQNEAQ. With V trimmed by 5 bases and J by 5 bases, 6 bases remained unmatched. This CDR3 spans 15 amino acids. CDR3 protein: CASSLPGLAGNEQYF. For the CDR3, the DNA is TGTGCCAGCAGCCTACCGGGACTAGCGGGAAACGAGCAGTACTTC.

The chain carries TRBV4-3 and TRBJ2-1; 8 nucleotides agree with TRBD2. Trimming at V came to 4 bases and at J to 5 bases, leaving 13 bases not matched to a gene. The CDR3 sequence is 17 residues long. Germline lookup yields CDR1 LGHNA and CDR2 YSLEER. The CDR3 sequence is CASSRSTTGGRNNEQFF. CDR3 in DNA: TGCGCCAGCAGCCGATCAACCACTGGCGGGAGGAACAATGAGCAGTTCTTC.

The CDR3: CATETSGVQETQYF. The CDR3, as DNA: TGTGCCACCGAGACTAGCGGGGTCCAAGAGACCCAGTACTTC. The J gene is TRBJ2-5, the V gene TRBV2, with 11 nucleotides matching TRBD2. Germline CDR1 SNHLY, CDR2 FYNNEI. Trimming removed 10 bases from V and 1 base from J; junction bases left unmatched: 5. The length of the CDR3 is 14 residues.

J is TRBJ1-1 and V is TRBV5-1; D not resolved. V was clipped by 3 bases and J by 5 bases, with 11 bases between them. The CDR3 covers 13 residues. Germline assignment: CDR1 SGHRS and CDR2 YFSETQ. The CDR3 DNA sequence: TGCGCCAGCAGCTACGACAAGGCGACTGAAGCTTTCTTT. It codes for CASSYDKATEAFF.

This chain uses TRBV9 with TRBJ2-6, with 9 positions matching TRBD2. This CDR3 spans 17 amino acids. The germline gives CDR1 SGDLS, CDR2 YYNGEE. The V segment lost 0 bases and the J segment 1 base; nucleotides outside the gene matches: 2. The chain's CDR3 is CASSVVAGDSGANVLTF. The CDR3 DNA sequence: TGTGCCAGCAGCGTAGTAGCGGGAGATTCTGGGGCCAACGTCCTGACTTTC.

J is TRBJ1-4 and V is TRBV9; maybe TRBD1 (6 bases). Germline assignment: CDR1 SGDLS and CDR2 YYNGEE. The CDR3 contains 16 residues. V dropped 3 bases and J dropped 3 bases, with 15 bases sitting between them. The CDR3 loop is CASSATGTPPNEKLFF. CDR3 DNA sequence: TGTGCCAGCAGCGCCACTGGGACACCTCCTAATGAAAAACTGTTTTTT.

The rearrangement links TRBV9 to TRBJ2-3; 15 bases fit TRBD2. Germline CDR1 is SGDLS and CDR2 is YYNGEE. CDR3 length equals 20 residues. The V and J ends lost 3 bases and 3 bases, in that order; junction bases with no gene match: 14. The CDR3 DNA reads as TGTGCCAGCAGCGGCGAGGGGACTAGCGGGAGGATTCTTGGGACAGATACGCAGTATTTT. It codes for CASSGEGTSGRILGTDTQYF. The complete variable domain, with remaining parts taken from reference TRBV9 and TRBJ2-3, reads DSGVTQTPKHLITATGQRVTLRCSPRSGDLSVYWYQQSLDQGLQFLIQYYNGEERAKGNILERFSAQQFPDLHSELNLSSLELGDSALYFCASSGEGTSGRILGTDTQYFGPGTRLTVL.

V and J are TRBV2 and TRBJ2-5; D might be TRBD2 (5 bases). Per germline, CDR1 SNHLY and CDR2 FYNNEI. The CDR3 runs to 14 residues. The V end was cut by 6 bases, the J end by 7 bases, with 18 bases between. The CDR3 nucleotides read TGTGCCAGCAGCGAATTGAATAGCGAGGTGACCCAGTACTTC. It translates to CASSELNSEVTQYF.

V is TRBV5-1 and J is TRBJ2-3; TRBD2 is a possible D gene (5 bases). Germline V CDR1 and CDR2: SGHRS, YFSETQ. V was clipped by 0 bases and J by 9 bases, with 14 bases between them. The CDR3 consists of 14 residues. CDR3 DNA: TGCGCCAGCAGCTTGGAGGACTTCCCCCGGACGCAGTATTTT. Its protein product is CASSLEDFPRTQYF.

The chain couples TRBV30 to TRBJ2-1, with 7 bases fitting TRBD2. The CDR3 runs to 15 residues. The trim removed 6 bases at V and 4 bases at J, leaving 12 bases unmatched. Per the germline V gene, CDR1 is GTSNPN and CDR2 is SVGIG (reference sequence). In DNA, the CDR3 is TGTGCCTGTCATCGGGCTAGGCGGGAGTACAATGAGCAGTTCTTC. This translates into CACHRARREYNEQFF.

The chain recombines TRBV30 with TRBJ1-2; maybe TRBD1 (6 bases). Germline V gene lookup returns CDR1 GTSNPN and CDR2 SVGIG (reference sequence). With 1 base removed from V and 2 bases from J, the gap between germline ends came to 8 bases. There are 13 residues in the CDR3. The CDR3 bases are TGTGCCTGGAGTGCCGACAGGAACTATGGCTACACCTTC. Its translation is CAWSADRNYGYTF.

The chain has TRBV27 and TRBJ2-7; weak D call: TRBD1 (5 bases). The germline V gene has CDR1 MNHEY and CDR2 SMNVEV (reference sequence). The CDR3 extends over 13 amino acids. With 2 bases removed from V and 6 bases from J, the gap between germline ends came to 11 bases. CDR3 region: CASSLQGTVEQYF. The CDR3 DNA reads as TGTGCCAGCAGTTTACAGGGCACGGTCGAGCAGTACTTC.